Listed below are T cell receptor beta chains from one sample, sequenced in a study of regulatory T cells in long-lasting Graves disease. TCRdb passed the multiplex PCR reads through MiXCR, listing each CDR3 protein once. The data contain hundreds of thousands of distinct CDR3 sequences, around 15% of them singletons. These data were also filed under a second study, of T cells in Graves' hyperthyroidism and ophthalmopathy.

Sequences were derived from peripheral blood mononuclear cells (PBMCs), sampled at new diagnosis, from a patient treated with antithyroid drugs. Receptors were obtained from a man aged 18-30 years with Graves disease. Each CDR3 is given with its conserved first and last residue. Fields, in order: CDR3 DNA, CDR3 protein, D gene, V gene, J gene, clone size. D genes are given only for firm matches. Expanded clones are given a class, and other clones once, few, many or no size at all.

CDR3 DNA: TGTGCCAGCAGCCCCTGGTCGGGGTCCAACACTGAAGCTTTCTTT
CDR3 protein: CASSPWSGSNTEAFF
D gene: -
V gene: TRBV3-1
J gene: TRBJ1-1
clone size: few

CDR3 DNA: TGTGCCAGCAATAGCAGAGAAGGGAACACTGAAGCTTTCTTT
CDR3 protein: CASNSREGNTEAFF
D gene: -
V gene: TRBV6-2/TRBV6-3
J gene: TRBJ1-1
clone size: few

CDR3 DNA: TGTGCCATCAGTGAGGGGACGGTCTTGAGCAATCAGCCCCAGCATTTT
CDR3 protein: CAISEGTVLSNQPQHF
D gene: -
V gene: TRBV10-3
J gene: TRBJ1-5
clone size: -

CDR3 DNA: TGTGCCAGCAGCTTAGACTACAGTACCTACGAGCAGTACTTC
CDR3 protein: CASSLDYSTYEQYF
D gene: -
V gene: TRBV11-2
J gene: TRBJ2-7
clone size: many

CDR3 DNA: TGTGCCAGCAGTCCGACCGTAGGAGGTTTCAGTCAGCCCCAGCATTTT
CDR3 protein: CASSPTVGGFSQPQHF
D gene: -
V gene: TRBV27
J gene: TRBJ1-5
clone size: few

CDR3 DNA: TGTGCCAGCAGCCCCACGGACAGGGAAACTGAAGCTTTCTTT
CDR3 protein: CASSPTDRETEAFF
D gene: TRBD1
V gene: TRBV7-3
J gene: TRBJ1-1
clone size: -

CDR3 DNA: TGTGCCACCAGCAGAGAAGGTATAGCGGGAGCGACCTACGAGCAGTACTTC
CDR3 protein: CATSREGIAGATYEQYF
D gene: TRBD2
V gene: TRBV15
J gene: TRBJ2-7
clone size: many

CDR3 DNA: TGTGCTAGTGGTTTGCCGGGAACCTACGAGCAGTACTTC
CDR3 protein: CASGLPGTYEQYF
D gene: -
V gene: TRBV12-5
J gene: TRBJ2-7
clone size: few

CDR3 DNA: TGTGCCAGCAGCGCCTTAGGGGGATCGAGCTCCTACAATGAGCAGTTCTTC
CDR3 protein: CASSALGGSSSYNEQFF
D gene: -
V gene: TRBV9
J gene: TRBJ2-1
clone size: -

CDR3 DNA: TGCAGCGCCCAGGGGAGGTCCTACGAGCAGTACTTC
CDR3 protein: CSAQGRSYEQYF
D gene: -
V gene: TRBV29-1
J gene: TRBJ2-7
clone size: many

CDR3 DNA: TGTGCCAGCAGCGTAGCGGGTTCGGACAATCAGCCCCAGCATTTT
CDR3 protein: CASSVAGSDNQPQHF
D gene: -
V gene: TRBV9
J gene: TRBJ1-5
clone size: few

CDR3 DNA: TGTGCCAGCAGTTCCGGGACCCTCACCAATGAGCAGTTCTTC
CDR3 protein: CASSSGTLTNEQFF
D gene: -
V gene: TRBV27
J gene: TRBJ2-1
clone size: few

CDR3 DNA: TGTGCCAGCAGGCTTGACGGGAATCAGCCCCAGCATTTT
CDR3 protein: CASRLDGNQPQHF
D gene: -
V gene: TRBV28
J gene: TRBJ1-5
clone size: -